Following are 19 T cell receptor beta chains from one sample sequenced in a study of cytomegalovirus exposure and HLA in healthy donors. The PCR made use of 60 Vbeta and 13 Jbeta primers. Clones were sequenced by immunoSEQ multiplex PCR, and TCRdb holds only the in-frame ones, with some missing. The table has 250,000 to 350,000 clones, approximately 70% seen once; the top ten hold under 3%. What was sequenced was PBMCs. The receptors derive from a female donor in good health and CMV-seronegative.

The CDR3 loop reads CASSIRPGLSYNEQFF. The CDR3 DNA is TGTGCCAGTAGTATACGTCCGGGACTCTCCTACAATGAGCAGTTCTTC. The chain is built from TRBV19 and TRBJ2-1; a possible D gene is TRBD2 (6 bases). The V end was cut by 2 bases, the J end by 0 bases, with 11 bases between. Per germline, CDR1 LNHDA and CDR2 SQIVND (reference sequence). The CDR3 is made up of 16 amino acids.

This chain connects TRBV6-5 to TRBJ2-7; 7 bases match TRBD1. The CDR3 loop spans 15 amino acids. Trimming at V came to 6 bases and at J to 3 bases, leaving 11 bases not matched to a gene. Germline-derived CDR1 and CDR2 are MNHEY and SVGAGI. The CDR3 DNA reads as TGTGCCAGCAGGCTCACAGGGGACCCCAACTACGAGCAGTACTTC. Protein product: CASRLTGDPNYEQYF.

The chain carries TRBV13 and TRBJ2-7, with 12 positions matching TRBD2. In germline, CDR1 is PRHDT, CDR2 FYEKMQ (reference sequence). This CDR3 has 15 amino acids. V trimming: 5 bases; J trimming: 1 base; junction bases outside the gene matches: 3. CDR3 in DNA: TGTGCCAGCAGCACCCTAGCGGGAGGGTCCTACGAGCAGTACTTC. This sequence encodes CASSTLAGGSYEQYF.

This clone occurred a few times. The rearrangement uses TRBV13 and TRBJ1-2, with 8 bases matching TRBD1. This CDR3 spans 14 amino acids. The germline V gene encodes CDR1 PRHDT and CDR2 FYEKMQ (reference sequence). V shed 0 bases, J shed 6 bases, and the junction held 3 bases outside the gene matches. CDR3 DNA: TGTGCCAGCAGCTTAGGCCTGACAGGGGATGGCTACACCTTC. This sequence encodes CASSLGLTGDGYTF.

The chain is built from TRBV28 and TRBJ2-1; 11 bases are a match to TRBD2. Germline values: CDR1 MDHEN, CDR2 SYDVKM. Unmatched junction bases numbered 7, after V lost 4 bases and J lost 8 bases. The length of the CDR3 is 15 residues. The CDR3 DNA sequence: TGTGCCAGCAGTTCGGGACTAGCGGTTGGATATGAGCAGTTCTTC. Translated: CASSSGLAVGYEQFF.

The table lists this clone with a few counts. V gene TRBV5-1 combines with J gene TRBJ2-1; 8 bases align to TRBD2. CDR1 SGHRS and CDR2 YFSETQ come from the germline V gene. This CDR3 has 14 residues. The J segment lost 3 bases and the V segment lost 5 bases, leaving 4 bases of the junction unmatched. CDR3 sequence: CASRVGLDYNEQFF. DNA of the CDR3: TGCGCCAGCAGGGTGGGACTAGACTACAATGAGCAGTTCTTC.

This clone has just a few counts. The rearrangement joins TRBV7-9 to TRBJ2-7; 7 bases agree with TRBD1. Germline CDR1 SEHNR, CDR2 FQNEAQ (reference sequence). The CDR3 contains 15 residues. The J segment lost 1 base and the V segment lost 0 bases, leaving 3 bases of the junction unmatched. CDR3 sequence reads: CASSLAETGSYEQYF. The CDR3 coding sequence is TGTGCCAGCAGCTTAGCTGAGACAGGGTCCTACGAGCAGTACTTC.

This chain's CDR3 is CASSWTGGEAFF. In nucleotides, the CDR3 is TGTGCCAGCAGTTGGACAGGGGGTGAAGCTTTCTTT. V usage is TRBV6-5 and J usage is TRBJ1-1; 10 bases line up with TRBD1. V was clipped by 4 bases and J by 7 bases; unmatched bases: 0. Germline-derived CDR1 and CDR2 are MNHEY and SVGAGI. This CDR3 has 12 amino acids.

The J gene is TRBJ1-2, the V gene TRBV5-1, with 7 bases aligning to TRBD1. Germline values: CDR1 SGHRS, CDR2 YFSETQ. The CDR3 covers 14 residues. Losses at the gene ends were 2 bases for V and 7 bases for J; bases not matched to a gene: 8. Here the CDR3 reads CASSFGTVEGGYTF. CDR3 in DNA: TGCGCCAGCAGCTTCGGGACAGTGGAGGGTGGCTACACCTTC.

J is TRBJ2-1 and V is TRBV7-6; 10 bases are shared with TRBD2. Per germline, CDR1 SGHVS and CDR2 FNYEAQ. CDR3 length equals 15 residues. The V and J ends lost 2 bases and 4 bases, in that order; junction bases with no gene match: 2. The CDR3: CASSLTSGAYNEQFF. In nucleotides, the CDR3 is TGTGCCAGCAGCTTAACTAGCGGGGCATACAATGAGCAGTTCTTC.

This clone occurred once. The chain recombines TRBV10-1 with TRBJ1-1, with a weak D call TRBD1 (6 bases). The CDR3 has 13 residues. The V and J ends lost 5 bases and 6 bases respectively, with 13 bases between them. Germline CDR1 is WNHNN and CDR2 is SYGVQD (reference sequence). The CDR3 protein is CASSHSGDPEAFF. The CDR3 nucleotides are TGCGCCAGCAGTCACTCAGGGGATCCTGAAGCTTTCTTT.

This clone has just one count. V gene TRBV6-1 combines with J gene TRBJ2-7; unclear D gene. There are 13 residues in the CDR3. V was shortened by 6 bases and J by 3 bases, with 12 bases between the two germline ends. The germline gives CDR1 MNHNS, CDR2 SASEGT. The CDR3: CASSTEYGYEQYF. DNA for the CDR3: TGTGCCAGCAGCACGGAGTACGGCTACGAGCAGTACTTC.

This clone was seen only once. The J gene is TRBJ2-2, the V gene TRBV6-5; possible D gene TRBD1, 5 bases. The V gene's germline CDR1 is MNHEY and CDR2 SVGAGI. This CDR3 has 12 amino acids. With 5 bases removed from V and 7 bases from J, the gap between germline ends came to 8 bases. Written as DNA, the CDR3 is TGTGCCAGCAGTCAGGGTGACGGGGAGCTGTTTTTT. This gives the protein CASSQGDGELFF.

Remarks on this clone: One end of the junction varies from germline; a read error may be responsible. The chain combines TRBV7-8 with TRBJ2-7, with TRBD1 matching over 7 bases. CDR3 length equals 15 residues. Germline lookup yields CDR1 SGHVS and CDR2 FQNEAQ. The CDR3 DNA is TGTGCCAGCACCTTAGGGACAGACCCGTCTTACGAGCAGTACTTC. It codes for CASTLGTDPSYEQYF.

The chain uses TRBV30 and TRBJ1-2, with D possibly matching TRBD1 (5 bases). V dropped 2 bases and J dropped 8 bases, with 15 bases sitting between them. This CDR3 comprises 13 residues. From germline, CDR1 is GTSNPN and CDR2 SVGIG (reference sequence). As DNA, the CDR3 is TGTGCCTGGAGTAAAGGGGTTGGGGAAGGCTACACCTTC. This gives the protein CAWSKGVGEGYTF.

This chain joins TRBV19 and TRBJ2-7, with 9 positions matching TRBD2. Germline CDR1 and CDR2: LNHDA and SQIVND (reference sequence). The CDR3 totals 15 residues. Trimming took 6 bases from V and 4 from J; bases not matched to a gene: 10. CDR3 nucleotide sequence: TGTGCCAGTAGCGTCGGCGGGAGGGCCCTATACGAGCAGTACTTC. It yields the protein CASSVGGRALYEQYF. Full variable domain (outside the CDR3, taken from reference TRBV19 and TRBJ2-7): DGGITQSPKYLFRKEGQNVTLSCEQNLNHDAMYWYRQDPGQGLRLIYYSQIVNDFQKGDIAEGYSVSREKKESFPLTVTSAQKNPTAFYLCASSVGGRALYEQYFGPGTRLTVT.

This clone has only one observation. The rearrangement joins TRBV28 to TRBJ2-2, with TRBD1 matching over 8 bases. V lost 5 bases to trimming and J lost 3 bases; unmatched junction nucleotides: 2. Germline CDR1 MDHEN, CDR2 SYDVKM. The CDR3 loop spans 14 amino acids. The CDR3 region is CASSHRGDTGELFF. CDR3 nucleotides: TGTGCCAGCAGTCACAGGGGGGACACCGGGGAGCTGTTTTTT.

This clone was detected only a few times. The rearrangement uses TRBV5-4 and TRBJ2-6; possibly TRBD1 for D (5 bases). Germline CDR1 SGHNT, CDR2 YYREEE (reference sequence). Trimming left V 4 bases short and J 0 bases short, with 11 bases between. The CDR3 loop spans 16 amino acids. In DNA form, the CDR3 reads TGTGCCAGCAGCGCGACAGTTTTCTCTGGGGCCAACGTCCTGACTTTC. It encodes CASSATVFSGANVLTF. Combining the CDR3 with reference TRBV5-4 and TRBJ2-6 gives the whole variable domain ETGVTQSPTHLIKTRGQQVTLRCSSQSGHNTVSWYQQALGQGPQFIFQYYREEENGRGNFPPRFSGLQFPNYSSELNVNALELDDSALYLCASSATVFSGANVLTFGAGSRLTVL.

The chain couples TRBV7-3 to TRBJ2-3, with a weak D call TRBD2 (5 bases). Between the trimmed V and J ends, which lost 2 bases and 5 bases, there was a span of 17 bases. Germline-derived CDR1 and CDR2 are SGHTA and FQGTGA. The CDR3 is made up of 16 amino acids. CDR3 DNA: TGTGCCAGCAGCTTACTGGCCGGTCGTCGGGGAGATACGCAGTATTTT. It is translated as CASSLLAGRRGDTQYF.